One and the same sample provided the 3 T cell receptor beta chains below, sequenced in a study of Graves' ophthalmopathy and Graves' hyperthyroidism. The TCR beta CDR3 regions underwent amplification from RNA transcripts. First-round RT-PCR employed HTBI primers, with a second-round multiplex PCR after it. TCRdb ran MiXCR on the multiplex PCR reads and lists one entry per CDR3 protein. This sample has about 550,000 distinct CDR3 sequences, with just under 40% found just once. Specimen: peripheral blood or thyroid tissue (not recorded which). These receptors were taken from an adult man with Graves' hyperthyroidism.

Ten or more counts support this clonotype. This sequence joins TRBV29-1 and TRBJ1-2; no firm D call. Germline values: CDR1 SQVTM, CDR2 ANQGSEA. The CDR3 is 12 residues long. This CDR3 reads CTHAVGQRGYTF. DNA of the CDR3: TGCACCCATGCGGTAGGCCAACGGGGCTACACCTTC.

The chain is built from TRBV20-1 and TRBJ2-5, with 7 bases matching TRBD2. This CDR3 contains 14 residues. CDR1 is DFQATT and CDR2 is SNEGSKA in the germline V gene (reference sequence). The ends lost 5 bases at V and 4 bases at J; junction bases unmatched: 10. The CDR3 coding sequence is TGCAGTGCTCCCCGGGCTAGCGGCGGAGAGACCCAGTACTTC. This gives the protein CSAPRASGGETQYF.

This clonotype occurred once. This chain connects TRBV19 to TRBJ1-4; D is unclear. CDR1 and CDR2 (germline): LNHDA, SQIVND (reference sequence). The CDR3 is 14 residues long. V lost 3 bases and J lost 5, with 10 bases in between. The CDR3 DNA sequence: TGTGCCAGTAGTATCGAAAGGAGGAATGAAAAACTGTTTTTT. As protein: CASSIERRNEKLFF.